These 11 T cell receptor beta chains were all obtained from the same sample, sequenced in a study of blood T cell repertoires in COVID-19. Clones were sequenced by immunoSEQ multiplex PCR, and TCRdb holds only the in-frame ones, with some missing. The repertoire includes about 59,000 clones, less than 75% of them detected once, and roughly 14% sits in the top ten. Sequencing input: peripheral blood. These receptors all come from a woman aged 70-85 years with acute or convalescent COVID-19.

V gene TRBV5-4 combines with J gene TRBJ1-6, with a possible D match to TRBD1 (5 bases). The CDR3 extends over 16 amino acids. V was clipped by 0 bases and J by 7 bases, with 14 bases between them. The germline CDR1 and CDR2 sequences are SGHNT and YYREEE (reference sequence). CDR3 nucleotides: TGTGCCAGCAGCTTGGACCCACGGGGGGGAAATTCACCCCTCCACTTT. This gives the protein CASSLDPRGGNSPLHF.

V is TRBV2 and J is TRBJ2-5; 12 nucleotides match TRBD2. Germline V gene data show CDR1 as SNHLY and CDR2 as FYNNEI. The V gene end was trimmed by 6 bases and the J gene end by 5 bases; junction bases not matched to a gene: 7. The CDR3 loop spans 15 amino acids. The CDR3 sequence is CASRPDLAGGETQYF. The CDR3 DNA is TGTGCCAGCAGACCGGACCTAGCGGGGGGGGAGACCCAGTACTTC.

The V call is TRBV7-8, the J call TRBJ1-1; maybe TRBD1 (5 bases). The V and J ends lost 1 base and 3 bases respectively, with 12 bases between them. Germline V CDR1 and CDR2: SGHVS, FQNEAQ. CDR3 length: 15 amino acids. Here the CDR3 reads CASSLVEGRYTEAFF. CDR3 bases: TGTGCCAGCAGCTTAGTGGAGGGGAGGTACACTGAAGCTTTCTTT.

V and J are TRBV20-1 and TRBJ2-7; D call uncertain. Trimming took off 4 bases at V and 4 bases at J, with 8 bases between the two ends. CDR1 is DFQATT, CDR2 SNEGSKA, per germline (reference sequence). This CDR3 has 11 amino acids. As DNA, the CDR3 is TGCAGTGCTAAGAGTGGTTACGAGCAGTACGTC. Its protein is CSAKSGYEQYV.

The chain employs TRBV30 and TRBJ1-2; 7 bases agree with TRBD1. V was clipped by 2 bases and J by 7 bases; unmatched bases: 7. CDR1 and CDR2 (germline): GTSNPN, SVGIG (reference sequence). The CDR3 consists of 13 residues. In DNA, the CDR3 is TGTGCCTGGAGTTTCACAGGGGTTGGTGGCTACACCTTC. Translating it yields CAWSFTGVGGYTF. Filled out from reference TRBV30 and TRBJ1-2, the complete variable domain reads SQTIHQWPATLVQPVGSPLSLECTVEGTSNPNLYWYRQAAGRGLQLLFYSVGIGQISSEVPQNLSASRPQDRQFILSSKKLLLSDSGFYLCAWSFTGVGGYTFGSGTRLTVV.

The chain links TRBV20-1 to TRBJ2-3; 12 nucleotides line up with TRBD2. Germline trimming cut 3 bases from V and 6 bases from J; bases unmatched to any gene: 7. Germline V gene sequence: CDR1 DFQATT, CDR2 SNEGSKA (reference sequence). The CDR3 extends over 15 amino acids. CDR3 protein: CSASLAGGLVDTQYF. DNA for the CDR3: TGCAGTGCTAGTCTAGCGGGGGGGCTAGTGGATACGCAGTATTTT.

The V gene is TRBV9, the J gene TRBJ2-7, with a possible D match to TRBD1 (5 bases). The V end lost 3 bases, the J end lost 0 bases, and 7 bases lay between the germline ends. Germline V gene sequence: CDR1 SGDLS, CDR2 YYNGEE. The CDR3 has 13 residues. CDR3 sequence: CASSAGFSYEQYF. In nucleotides, the CDR3 is TGTGCCAGCAGCGCAGGGTTCTCCTACGAGCAGTACTTC.

This clone was recorded many times. The chain is built from TRBV11-3 and TRBJ2-2; the match to TRBD1 covers 7 bases. CDR1 and CDR2 from the germline V gene are SGHNT and YENEEA. Trimming cost V 5 bases and J 0 bases; bases outside gene matches: 6. The CDR3 is made up of 16 amino acids. CDR3 DNA sequence: TGTGCCAGCAGCCCTTGGACAGGAACGAACACCGGGGAGCTGTTTTTT. It translates to CASSPWTGTNTGELFF.

This chain connects TRBV6-5 to TRBJ2-2, with TRBD2 matching over 8 bases. Per germline, CDR1 MNHEY and CDR2 SVGAGI. J gave up 7 bases and V 7 bases, and 8 bases lay outside the gene matches. CDR3 length equals 14 residues. CDR3 in amino acids: CASNPGGLGGELFF. CDR3 sequence (DNA): TGTGCCAGCAACCCTGGGGGACTAGGCGGGGAGCTGTTTTTT.

The CDR3 DNA follows: TGTGCCAGCTCACCACCGTTGCAGACTAACTATGGCTACACCTTC. This codes for CASSPPLQTNYGYTF. V and J are TRBV18 and TRBJ1-2; D is uncertain. The CDR3 runs 15 residues. Germline CDR1 reads KGHSH; CDR2 reads LQKENI. Between the trimmed V and J ends, which lost 0 bases and 0 bases, there was a span of 8 bases.

The chain is built from TRBV19 and TRBJ1-5; 10 bases fit TRBD1. Germline V gene data show CDR1 as LNHDA and CDR2 as SQIVND (reference sequence). This CDR3 is 16 amino acids long. Trimming cost V 5 bases and J 7 bases; bases outside gene matches: 11. CDR3: CASSLRQGASEQPQHF. CDR3 DNA: TGTGCCAGTAGTCTTCGACAGGGGGCGAGTGAGCAGCCCCAGCATTTT.